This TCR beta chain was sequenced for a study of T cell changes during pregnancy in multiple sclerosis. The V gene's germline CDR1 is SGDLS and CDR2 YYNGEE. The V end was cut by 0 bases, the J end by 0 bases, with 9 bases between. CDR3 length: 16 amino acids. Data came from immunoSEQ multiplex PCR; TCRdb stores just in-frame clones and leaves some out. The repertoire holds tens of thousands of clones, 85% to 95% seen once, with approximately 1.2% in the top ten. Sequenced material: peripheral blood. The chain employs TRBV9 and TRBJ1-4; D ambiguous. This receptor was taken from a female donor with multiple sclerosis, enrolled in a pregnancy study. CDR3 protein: CASSVGFMATNEKLFF. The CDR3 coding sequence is TGTGCCAGCAGCGTAGGGTTCATGGCAACTAATGAAAAACTGTTTTTT.